This T cell receptor beta chain was sequenced during a study of esophageal squamous cell carcinoma under preoperative chemotherapy. Whole-study results and caveats: Paclitaxel-nedaplatin therapy caused immediate, substantial clonotype frequency changes.

The germline CDR1 and CDR2 sequences are SGHTA and FQGTGA. The CDR3 is 14 amino acids. About this clonotype itself: Its matching antigen is unknown. At one boundary the junction diverges from the germline segment, which might be a read error.

Stated time point: after preoperative PTX-NDP chemotherapy. Using its own MiXCR run on the PCR reads, TCRdb lists one record per CDR3 protein. The sample holds approximately 20,000 distinct CDR3 sequences, 46% seen once. This TCR came from a human donor with esophageal squamous cell carcinoma. The donor label of this sample is uncertain. The chain uses TRBV7-3 and TRBJ2-5, with D possibly called TRBD1 or TRBD2 (5 bases each). Sample collection was performed from a patient given preoperative chemotherapy. The CDR3 region has the DNA TGTGCCGGCAGCCGGGGCCGTGACCAAGAGACCCAGTACTTC. The encoded protein is CAGSRGRDQETQYF.